The 28 T cell receptor beta chains reported below all come from one sample, sequenced in a study of tissue T cells after allogeneic stem cell transplantation. Data came from immunoSEQ multiplex PCR; TCRdb stores just in-frame clones and leaves some out. The sample lists more than 45,000 clones, 65% to 85% occurring once. Material: sorted cells pooled from one or two spleens. Receptors originate from a pool of C57BL/6 mice in good health.

A word on this clone: Gene and germline names: mouse. The read finishes 1 residue shy of the CDR3 end, and the germline J gene is used to complete it. The rearrangement joins TRBV3 to TRBJ1-1; tentative D call: TRBD1 (6 bases). The CDR3 consists of 12 residues. Trimming took 2 bases from V and 8 from J, leaving 9 bases between them. Germline V gives CDR1 SNHLY, CDR2 FYNGKV (reference sequence). CDR3: CASSLNRVEVFF. The part of the CDR3 DNA that was read is TGTGCCAGCAGCTTAAACAGGGTGGAAGTCTTC.

This clone came up a few times. Gene labels here are mouse ones. The CDR3 end is not reached by the read, which stops 1 residue before it; the germline J gene fills it in. Distinct nucleotide sequences in the sample also encode this CDR3. This chain connects TRBV13-1 to TRBJ2-7; weak D call: TRBD1 (5 bases). The V gene lost 5 bases and the J gene lost 3 bases, with 6 bases spanning the gap. Germline V CDR1 and CDR2: NSHNY, SYGAGN. The CDR3 is made up of 11 amino acids. The sequenced part of the CDR3 DNA is TGTGCCAGCAGCGACAGCTATGAACAGTAC. The encoded protein is CASSDSYEQY. The CDR3 in its entirety is CASSDSYEQYF.

This clone was seen a few times. Mouse germline and gene names are used. The DNA ends 1 residue before the CDR3 does, and the rest of the CDR3 is filled in from the germline J gene. The chain carries TRBV3 and TRBJ2-7, with 7 nucleotides matching TRBD2. Germline V gene lookup returns CDR1 SNHLY and CDR2 FYNGKV (reference sequence). This CDR3 spans 14 amino acids. The V and J ends lost 1 base and 3 bases, in that order; junction bases with no gene match: 3. The chain's CDR3 is CASSLELGLYEQYF. CDR3 DNA, as far as it was read: TGTGCCAGCAGCTTAGAACTGGGGCTCTATGAACAGTAC.

This clone was seen a handful of times. Any gene name here is a mouse gene name. Read data end 1 residue before the CDR3 end; the end is taken from the germline J gene. The chain carries TRBV29 and TRBJ1-2; 9 bases align to TRBD1. J lost 2 bases, V lost 4 bases, and 5 bases had no gene match. Germline lookup yields CDR1 MSHET and CDR2 SYDVDS. The CDR3 is 15 amino acids. CDR3 sequence reads: CASSSPGQGNSDYTF. The CDR3 bases that were read are TGTGCTAGCAGTTCGCCGGGACAGGGCAACTCCGACTACACC.

Regarding this clone: Germline and genes here are mouse. Coverage ceases 1 residue before the CDR3 finishes, and the germline J gene fills in the end. The V call is TRBV19, the J call TRBJ2-4; D not resolved. Trimming stripped 1 base from V and 3 bases from J, with 3 bases between. Germline V CDR1 and CDR2: FNHDT, SITEND (reference sequence). The CDR3 runs to 12 residues. The covered CDR3 bases are TGTGCCAGCAGTATACCACAAAACACCTTGTAC. Protein: CASSIPQNTLY. The complete CDR3 protein is CASSIPQNTLYF.

As for this clone: The germline and genes are mouse ones. The missing CDR3 end, 1 residue past where the read stops, is filled in from the germline J gene. The genes are TRBV14 and TRBJ2-4; D remains unclear. In germline, CDR1 is SGHDT, CDR2 FRDEAV. V was trimmed by 4 bases and J by 1 base, leaving 4 bases between them. The CDR3 is 12 amino acids. The DNA read from the CDR3 is TGTGCCAGCAGTCGGGGTCAAAACACCTTGTAC. It yields the protein CASSRGQNTLY. The entire CDR3 reads CASSRGQNTLYF.

Points on this clone: Gene and germline names: mouse. Sequencing ends 1 residue short of the CDR3 end; the germline J gene provides the rest. V usage is TRBV15 and J usage is TRBJ1-1, with TRBD1 matching 9 bases. J lost 1 base, V lost 6 bases, and 3 bases had no gene match. There are 14 residues in the CDR3. The germline gives CDR1 SGHND, CDR2 FRSKSL. The CDR3 is CASSRDRENTEVFF. CDR3 DNA (partial): TGTGCCAGCAGCCGGGACAGGGAAAACACAGAAGTCTTC. Full variable domain (missing parts from reference TRBV15 and TRBJ1-1): DAGVTQTPRHEVAEKGQTIILKCEPVSGHNDLFWYRQTKIQGLELLSYFRSKSLMEDGGAFKDRFKAEMLNSSFSTLKIQPTEPKDSAVYLCASSRDRENTEVFFGKGTRLTVV.

A remark on this clone: All gene names here are mouse names. The read falls 1 residue short of the CDR3 end, and the missing part is taken from the germline J gene. This chain connects TRBV14 to TRBJ2-5; 9 bases fit TRBD2. Germline loops: CDR1 SGHDT, CDR2 FRDEAV. V gave up 5 bases and J gave up 6 bases; unmatched junction bases: 4. The CDR3 runs 13 residues. CDR3 bases read: TGTGCCAGCAGCCCCGGGACTGGGGACACCCAGTAC. Protein sequence: CASSPGTGDTQY. The whole CDR3 protein is CASSPGTGDTQYF.

Notes on this clone: Genes here carry mouse names. CDR3 bases read: TGTGCCAGCAGTCTACAGGGAGACACCCAGTAC. It codes for CASSLQGDTQY. From start to end, the CDR3 is CASSLQGDTQYF. J is TRBJ2-5 and V is TRBV26; possible D gene TRBD1, 6 bases. The CDR3 is cut off 1 residue early in the read; its end comes from the germline J gene. CDR3 length equals 12 residues. V lost 3 bases to trimming and J lost 5 bases, with 6 bases between them. CDR1 and CDR2 (germline): KGHPV, FQNQEV (reference sequence).

This clone turned up a few times. Mouse gene names and germline throughout. The observed sequence ends 1 residue before the CDR3 terminus, with the missing tail filled in from the germline J gene. The V call is TRBV19, the J call TRBJ1-3; D is undetermined. This CDR3 has 14 residues. Looked up from germline, CDR1 is FNHDT and CDR2 is SITEND (reference sequence). Between the trimmed V and J ends, which lost 6 bases and 0 bases, there was a span of 10 bases. The CDR3 loop reads CASKTFLSGNTLYF. CDR3 DNA (partial): TGTGCCAGCAAGACATTCCTTTCTGGAAATACGCTCTAT.

For this clone: Mouse germline and gene names are used. The CDR3 end falls 1 residue outside the read, so it is completed with the germline J gene. This sequence joins TRBV15 and TRBJ2-7, with 11 bases that match TRBD2. With 6 bases clipped from V and 3 bases from J, the junction kept 4 bases outside the gene matches. Germline V CDR1 and CDR2: SGHND, FRSKSL. CDR3 size: 14 residues. The CDR3 loop reads CASSSGTGGYEQYF. The part of the CDR3 DNA that was read is TGTGCCAGCAGCTCCGGGACTGGGGGCTATGAACAGTAC.

Points on this clone: Germline and genes here are mouse. The CDR3 bases that were read are TGTGCCAGCAGTGATGGGGGGACAATTTCCAACGAAAGATTATTT. Translation gives CASSDGGTISNERLF. The entire CDR3 is CASSDGGTISNERLFF. V is TRBV13-1 and J is TRBJ1-4, with D possibly TRBD1 on 6 matching bases. The read ends 1 residue shy of where the CDR3 ends; the end is completed using the germline J gene. The CDR3 has 16 residues. CDR1 and CDR2 from the germline V gene are NSHNY and SYGAGN. Between the trimmed V and J ends, which lost 0 bases and 0 bases, there was a span of 9 bases.

This clone was observed a handful of times. Gene names and germline refer to mouse. The CDR3 loop reads CASRENNQAPLF. Partial CDR3 DNA: TGTGCCAGCAGGGAGAACAACCAGGCTCCGCTT. The genes are TRBV13-3 and TRBJ1-5, with D unresolved. The read ends 1 residue early relative to the CDR3; the germline J gene fills the gap. This CDR3 is 12 amino acids long. Between the trimmed V and J ends, which lost 5 bases and 1 base, there was a span of 4 bases. CDR1 NNHDY and CDR2 SYVADS come from the germline V gene.

To note about this clone: The genes and germline here are from mouse. Coverage ceases 1 residue before the CDR3 finishes, and the germline J gene fills in the end. The rearrangement joins TRBV13-3 to TRBJ2-1; TRBD1 aligns across 9 bases. This CDR3 comprises 17 residues. Per the germline V gene, CDR1 is NNHDY and CDR2 is SYVADS. Unmatched junction bases numbered 10, after V lost 6 bases and J lost 0 bases. This CDR3 is CASKTGQGEINYAEQFF. The part of the CDR3 DNA that was read is TGTGCCAGCAAGACGGGACAGGGAGAAATTAACTATGCTGAGCAGTTC.

A word on this clone: Gene names and germline match the mouse. The DNA ends 1 residue before the CDR3 does, and the rest of the CDR3 is filled in from the germline J gene. The chain joins TRBV1 to TRBJ1-1, with D perhaps TRBD1 (6 bases). The CDR3 length is 14 residues. Trimming cost V 1 base and J 1 base, with 7 bases left between them. Germline lookup yields CDR1 NSQYPW and CDR2 LRSPGD (reference sequence). The CDR3 is CTCSAGDTNTEVFF. The sequenced part of the CDR3 DNA is TGCACCTGCAGTGCAGGGGACACGAACACAGAAGTCTTC.

Notes on this clone: Germline and genes here are mouse. The CDR3 is cut off 1 residue early in the read; its end comes from the germline J gene. This chain joins TRBV19 and TRBJ1-5, with TRBD1 identical over 11 bases. CDR1 is FNHDT and CDR2 is SITEND in the germline V gene (reference sequence). The CDR3 spans 13 residues. V was clipped by 6 bases and J by 6 bases; unmatched bases: 2. Partial CDR3 DNA: TGTGCCAGCACCGGGACAGGGGGCCAGGCTCCGCTT. This encodes CASTGTGGQAPL. The whole CDR3 region reads CASTGTGGQAPLF. Variable domain in full (rest from reference TRBV19 and TRBJ1-5): GGIITQTPKFLIGQEGQKLTLKCQQNFNHDTMYWYRQDSGKGLRLIYYSITENDLQKGDLSEGYDASREKKSSFSLTVTSAQKNEMAVFLCASTGTGGQAPLFGEGTRLSVL.

Points on this clone: The gene names here belong to mouse. The read finishes 1 residue shy of the CDR3 end, and the germline J gene is used to complete it. The chain combines TRBV1 with TRBJ1-1, with unresolved D. The CDR3 loop spans 12 amino acids. Germline V gene data show CDR1 as NSQYPW and CDR2 as LRSPGD (reference sequence). V lost 1 base to trimming and J lost 10 bases, with 10 bases between them. This chain's CDR3 is CTCSAVGRGVFF. The DNA read from the CDR3 is TGCACCTGCAGTGCAGTCGGGCGCGGAGTCTTC. Variable domain in full (rest from reference TRBV1 and TRBJ1-1): VTLLEQNPRWRLVPRGQAVNLRCILKNSQYPWMSWYQQDLQKQLQWLFTLRSPGDKEVKSLPGADYLATRVTDTELRLQVANMSQGRTLYCTCSAVGRGVFFGKGTRLTVV.

To note about this clone: Any gene name here is a mouse gene name. Coverage ceases 1 residue before the CDR3 finishes, and the germline J gene fills in the end. This chain connects TRBV29 to TRBJ1-4, with D unresolved. The CDR3 contains 14 residues. CDR1 and CDR2 from the germline V gene are MSHET and SYDVDS. The V end was cut by 3 bases, the J end by 1 base, with 6 bases between. CDR3: CASSFPDSNERLFF. The sequenced part of the CDR3 DNA is TGTGCTAGCAGTTTCCCAGATTCCAACGAAAGATTATTT.

To note about this clone: Mouse gene names and germline throughout. The read ends 1 residue shy of where the CDR3 ends; the end is completed using the germline J gene. The chain couples TRBV14 to TRBJ1-1; 9 nucleotides align to TRBD1. The length of the CDR3 is 13 residues. CDR1 is SGHDT and CDR2 is FRDEAV in the germline V gene. With 7 bases clipped from V and 0 bases from J, the junction kept 1 base outside the gene matches. CDR3 bases read: TGTGCCAGCCGGGACAGGGCAAACACAGAAGTCTTC. It translates to CASRDRANTEVF. The CDR3 in its entirety is CASRDRANTEVFF.

A word on this clone: Germline and genes here are mouse. Read coverage stops 1 residue before the CDR3 terminus; the germline J gene supplies the remainder. The rearrangement uses TRBV31 and TRBJ2-7, with 7 bases matching TRBD2. CDR1 and CDR2 from the germline V gene are GKSSPN and SITVG. The V segment lost 0 bases and the J segment 6 bases; nucleotides outside the gene matches: 2. The CDR3 has 12 amino acids. The CDR3: CAWSLSGGEQYF. The sequenced part of the CDR3 DNA is TGTGCCTGGAGTCTATCTGGGGGTGAACAGTAC. Full variable domain (rest looked up from reference TRBV31 and TRBJ2-7): AQTIHQWPVAEIKAVGSPLSLGCTIKGKSSPNLYWYWQATGGTLQQLFYSITVGQVESVVQLNLSASRPKDDQFILSTEKLLLSHSGFYLCAWSLSGGEQYFGPGTRLTVL.

This clone was counted only a few times. Gene labels here are mouse ones. The read terminates 1 residue before the CDR3 end, so the remaining end is supplied by the germline J gene. V gene TRBV1 combines with J gene TRBJ1-4, with D uncertain. Per the germline V gene, CDR1 is NSQYPW and CDR2 is LRSPGD (reference sequence). CDR3 length: 15 residues. Trimming took off 0 bases at V and 7 bases at J, with 12 bases between the two ends. CDR3 bases read: TGCACCTGCAGTGCAGATGGGATCGTGGCCGAAAGATTATTT. This gives the protein CTCSADGIVAERLF. The full CDR3 is CTCSADGIVAERLFF.

About this clone: Gene names are mouse gene names. Coverage ceases 1 residue before the CDR3 finishes, and the germline J gene fills in the end. The chain links TRBV20 to TRBJ2-2; D is unclear. Germline lookup yields CDR1 GFQATS and CDR2 STVNSAI. This CDR3 has 14 amino acids. V lost 0 bases to trimming and J lost 1 base, with 6 bases between them. CDR3 residues: CGARDGQNTGQLYF. The DNA read from the CDR3 is TGTGGTGCTAGGGATGGTCAAAACACCGGGCAGCTCTAC.

On this clone itself: All gene names here are mouse names. CDR3 DNA, as far as it was read: TGCACCTGCAGTGCAATGGGGGGGACTAGTGCAGAAACGCTGTAT. This encodes CTCSAMGGTSAETLY. The full CDR3 sequence reads CTCSAMGGTSAETLYF. V usage is TRBV1 and J usage is TRBJ2-3, with 8 bases lining up with TRBD2. The read ends 1 residue before the CDR3 terminus; that terminus is restored from the germline J gene. Germline assignment: CDR1 NSQYPW and CDR2 LRSPGD (reference sequence). Losses at the gene ends were 2 bases for V and 0 bases for J; bases not matched to a gene: 4. The CDR3 runs 16 residues.

The table lists this clone with a count of one. The genes and germline here are from mouse. The read ends 1 residue before the CDR3 terminus; that terminus is restored from the germline J gene. The V and J genes are TRBV12-1 and TRBJ2-3; 8 bases fit TRBD2. CDR3 length: 15 residues. V lost 0 bases and J lost 3; bases outside the gene matches: 4. The V gene's germline CDR1 is SGHSN and CDR2 HYEKVE. This CDR3 reads CASSLELGEAETLYF. Partial CDR3 DNA: TGTGCCAGCTCTCTCGAACTGGGGGAAGCAGAAACGCTGTAT.

Points on this clone: Germline and genes: mouse. The CDR3 end lies 1 residue beyond the end of the read and is filled in from the germline J gene. V is TRBV13-1 and J is TRBJ1-5; perhaps TRBD1 as D (5 bases). V lost 2 bases, J lost 4 bases, and 7 bases lay in between. The length of the CDR3 is 13 residues. Germline lookup yields CDR1 NSHNY and CDR2 SYGAGN. CDR3 protein: CASSESGNQAPLF. The sequenced CDR3 bases are TGTGCCAGCAGTGAATCAGGGAACCAGGCTCCGCTT.

Turning to this clone: Any gene name here is a mouse gene name. Read sequence stops 1 residue before the CDR3 end, and the germline J gene provides the missing end. This rearrangement joins TRBV12-1 to TRBJ2-5, with D possibly being TRBD1 (5 bases). This CDR3 is 14 amino acids long. Germline-derived CDR1 and CDR2 are SGHSN and HYEKVE. Trimming removed 0 bases from V and 4 bases from J, with 10 bases in between. The CDR3: CASSLGQGEDTQYF. The part of the CDR3 DNA that was read is TGTGCCAGCTCTCTCGGCCAGGGAGAAGACACCCAGTAC.

For this clone: Mouse gene names apply. Incomplete CDR3 DNA: TGTGCCAGCAGCCCCCGCTTGGGGGGGTACTATGCTGAGCAGTTC. This codes for CASSPRLGGYYAEQF. The CDR3 in its entirety is CASSPRLGGYYAEQFF. The chain recombines TRBV3 with TRBJ2-1; 8 bases are shared with TRBD2. The read is 1 residue too short to cover the CDR3 end, so that end is filled in from the germline J gene. V lost 5 bases to trimming and J lost 2 bases; unmatched junction nucleotides: 8. Per the germline V gene, CDR1 is SNHLY and CDR2 is FYNGKV (reference sequence). The CDR3 loop spans 16 amino acids.

Points on this clone: Genes here carry mouse names. The sequence runs out 1 residue before the end of the CDR3; the remainder is reconstructed from the germline J gene. This rearrangement joins TRBV13-3 to TRBJ2-4, with D uncertain. The CDR3 runs 14 residues. With 2 bases removed from V and 0 bases from J, the gap between germline ends came to 7 bases. Per germline, CDR1 NNHDY and CDR2 SYVADS. This CDR3 reads CASSERVSQNTLYF. The sequenced part of the CDR3 DNA is TGTGCCAGCAGTGAAAGGGTTAGTCAAAACACCTTGTAC.